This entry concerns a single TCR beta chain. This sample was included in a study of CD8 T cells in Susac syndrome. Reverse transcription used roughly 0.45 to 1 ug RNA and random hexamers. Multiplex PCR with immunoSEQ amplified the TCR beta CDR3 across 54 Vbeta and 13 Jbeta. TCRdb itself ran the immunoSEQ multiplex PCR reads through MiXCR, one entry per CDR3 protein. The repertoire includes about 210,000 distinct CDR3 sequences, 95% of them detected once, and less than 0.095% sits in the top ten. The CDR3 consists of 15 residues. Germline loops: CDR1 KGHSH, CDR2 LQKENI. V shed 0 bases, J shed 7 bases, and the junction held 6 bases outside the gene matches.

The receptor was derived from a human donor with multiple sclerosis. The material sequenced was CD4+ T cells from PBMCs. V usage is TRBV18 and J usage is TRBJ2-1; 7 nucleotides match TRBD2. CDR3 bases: TGTGCCAGCTCACCACCGAGGGCGGGGGAGAATGAGCAGTTCTTC. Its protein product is CASSPPRAGENEQFF.